The 3 T cell receptor beta chains listed next were all sequenced from one sample in a study of T cells after yellow fever vaccination. MiXCR was run by TCRdb on the 5' RACE reads, yielding one entry per CDR3 protein. The table has hundreds of thousands of distinct CDR3 sequences, roughly a sixth seen once; the top ten hold 17%. This sample comprised PBMCs, obtained 5 days after the first yellow fever vaccination. The receptors here all came from a man aged 18 to 29 who received the YFV17D yellow fever vaccine.

The rearrangement uses TRBV27 and TRBJ2-7, with D possibly TRBD2 on 6 matching bases. Trimming removed 8 bases from V and 0 bases from J, with 17 bases in between. From germline, CDR1 is MNHEY and CDR2 SMNVEV (reference sequence). The CDR3 length is 15 residues. CDR3 coding DNA: TGTGCCAGCGGGCCGGGACGGGGGATCTCCTACGAGCAGTACGTC. Encoded protein: CASGPGRGISYEQYV.

This clonotype was seen a handful of times. This rearrangement joins TRBV24-1 to TRBJ1-1; D remains ambiguous. CDR1 is KGHDR and CDR2 is SFDVKD in the germline V gene. This CDR3 spans 14 amino acids. The V end lost 6 bases, the J end lost 3 bases, and 13 bases lay between the germline ends. CDR3 loop: CATSRNHLDTEAFF. CDR3 in DNA: TGTGCCACCAGTCGAAATCACCTCGACACTGAAGCTTTCTTT.

This clonotype appeared a few times. CDR3 sequence reads: CASSRRGPTGELFF. The DNA for the CDR3 is TGTGCCAGCAGTCGCAGGGGACCCACCGGGGAGCTGTTTTTT. The chain uses TRBV12-3 or TRBV12-4 and TRBJ2-2, with D maybe TRBD1 (6 bases). The CDR3 is made up of 14 amino acids. V lost 5 bases and J lost 4, with 11 bases in between.